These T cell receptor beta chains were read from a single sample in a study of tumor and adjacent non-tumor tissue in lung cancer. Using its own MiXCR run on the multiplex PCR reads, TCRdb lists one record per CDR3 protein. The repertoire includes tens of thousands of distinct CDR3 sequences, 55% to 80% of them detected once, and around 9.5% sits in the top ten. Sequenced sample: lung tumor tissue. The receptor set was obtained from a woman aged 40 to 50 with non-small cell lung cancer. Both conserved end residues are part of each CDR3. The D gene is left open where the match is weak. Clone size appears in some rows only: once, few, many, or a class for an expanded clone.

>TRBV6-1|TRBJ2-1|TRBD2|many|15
CASSVTSGRDNEQFF
TGTGCCAGCAGCGTTACTAGCGGGAGAGACAATGAGCAGTTCTTC
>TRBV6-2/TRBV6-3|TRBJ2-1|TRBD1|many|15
CASSPGTGERNEQFF
TGTGCCAGCAGTCCCGGGACAGGGGAGCGCAATGAGCAGTTCTTC
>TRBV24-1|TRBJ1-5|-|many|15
CATSDQGGGNQPQHF
TGTGCCACCAGTGATCAGGGTGGAGGCAATCAGCCCCAGCATTTT
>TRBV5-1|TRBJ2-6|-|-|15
CASSLRHSGANVMTF
TGTGCCAGCAGCTTGAGGCACTCTGGGGCCAACGTCATGACTTTC
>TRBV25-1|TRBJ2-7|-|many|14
CASRGPADSYEQYF
TGTGCCAGCAGGGGGCCAGCGGACTCCTACGAGCAGTACTTC
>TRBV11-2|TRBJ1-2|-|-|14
CASRVQTFLYGYTF
TGTGCCAGCCGGGTACAGACCTTCCTCTATGGCTACACTTTC
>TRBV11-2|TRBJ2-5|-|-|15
CASSLATGVGETRYF
TGTGCTAGTAGCCTAGCCACCGGGGTAGGGGAGACCCGGTACTTC
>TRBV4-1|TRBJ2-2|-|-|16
CASDQEWATNTGELFF
TGCGCCAGCGACCAAGAATGGGCTACAAACACCGGGGAGCTGTTTTTT
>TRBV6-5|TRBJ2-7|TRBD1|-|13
CASRGQDGEEQYF
TGTGCCAGCAGGGGACAGGATGGTGAGGAGCAGTACTTC
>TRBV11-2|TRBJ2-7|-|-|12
CASSRIGFEQFF
TGTGCCAGCAGCCGGATAGGGTTCGAGCAGTTTTTC
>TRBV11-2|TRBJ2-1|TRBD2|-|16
CTSSLGPGGVLYEQFF
TGTACCAGCAGCTTAGGCCCGGGAGGAGTCCTCTATGAGCAGTTCTTC
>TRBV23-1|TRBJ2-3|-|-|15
CASSRRSWETDTQYF
TGCGCCAGCAGTCGGCGCTCCTGGGAGACAGATACGCAGTATTTT
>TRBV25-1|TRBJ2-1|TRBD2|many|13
CASKTGGSHEQFF
TGTGCCAGCAAAACTGGCGGGAGTCATGAGCAGTTCTTC
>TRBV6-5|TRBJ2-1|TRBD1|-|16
CASSSTVGQVCNEQFF
TGTGCCAGCAGCTCTACCGTGGGACAGGTATGCAATGAGCAGTTCTTC
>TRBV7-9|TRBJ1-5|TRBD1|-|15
CASSMRQGRSSPHHF
TGTGCCAGCAGCATGAGACAGGGGCGATCTTCGCCCCATCATTTT
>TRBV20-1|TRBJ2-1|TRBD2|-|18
CSARVIAGGWGGYSEQFF
TGCAGTGCTAGGGTAATAGCGGGAGGATGGGGAGGGTACAGTGAGCAGTTCTTC
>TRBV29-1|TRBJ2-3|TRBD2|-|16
CSVQGHRLAATDTQYF
TGCAGCGTTCAGGGCCACCGACTAGCAGCGACAGATACGCAGTATTTT
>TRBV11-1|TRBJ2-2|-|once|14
CASSQDEYTGELFF
TGTGCCAGCAGCCAGGACGAGTACACCGGGGAGCTGTTTTTT
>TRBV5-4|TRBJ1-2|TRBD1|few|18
CASTPRQGTSLSNYGYTF
TGTGCCAGCACCCCTAGACAGGGGACAAGCCTCTCTAACTATGGCTACACCTTC
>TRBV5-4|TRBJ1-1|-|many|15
CASSLEGWGMAEAFF
TGTGCCAGCAGCTTGGAAGGGTGGGGGATGGCTGAAGCTTTCTTT
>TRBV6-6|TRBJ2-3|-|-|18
CTSSYRVGAADSTDTQYF
TGTACCAGCAGTTACAGGGTGGGAGCCGCAGATAGCACAGATACGCAGTATTTT
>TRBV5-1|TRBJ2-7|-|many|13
CASSLEVGLEQYF
TGCGCCAGCAGCTTGGAGGTCGGGTTGGAGCAGTACTTC
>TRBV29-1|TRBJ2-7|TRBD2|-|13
CSAGNSGNYEQYF
TGTAGCGCCGGGAATAGCGGGAACTACGAGCAGTACTTC
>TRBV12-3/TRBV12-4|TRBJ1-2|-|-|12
CTIREGTARDTF
TGTACCATTCGGGAAGGGACGGCGAGGGACACCTTC
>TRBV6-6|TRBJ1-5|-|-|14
CPSRQPGDNQPQHF
TGTCCCAGCAGACAACCGGGAGACAATCAGCCCCAACATTTT
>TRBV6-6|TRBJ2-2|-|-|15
CASRIHGQTTVELFF
TGTGCCAGCAGAATACACGGTCAGACGACCGTGGAGCTGTTTTTT
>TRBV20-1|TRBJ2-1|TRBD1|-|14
CSAERQGRSNEHFF
TGCAGTGCAGAACGACAGGGAAGAAGTAATGAGCACTTCTTC
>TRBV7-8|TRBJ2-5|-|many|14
CASSLASVQETQYF
TGTGCCAGCAGCTTAGCCTCGGTCCAAGAGACCCAGTACTTC
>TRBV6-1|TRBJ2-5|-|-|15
CASRKGVEGEETQYF
TGTGCCAGCAGGAAGGGGGTAGAGGGGGAAGAGACTCAGTACTTC
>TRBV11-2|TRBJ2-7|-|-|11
CASRKSYEQCF
TGTGCCAGCAGAAAAAGTTACGAGCAATGCTTC
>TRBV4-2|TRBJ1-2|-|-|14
CASSPPLQSHGYAF
TGTGCCAGCAGCCCTCCACTGCAAAGCCATGGCTACGCCTTC
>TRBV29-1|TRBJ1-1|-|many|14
CSVQFRATNTEAFF
TGCAGCGTACAGTTCAGGGCGACGAACACTGAAGCTTTCTTT
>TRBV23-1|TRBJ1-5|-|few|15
CASSQSGLGWQPQHF
TGCGCCAGCAGTCAATCCGGGCTGGGTTGGCAGCCCCAGCATTTT
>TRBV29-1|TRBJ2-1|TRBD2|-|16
CSVESMTGGRGGEQFF
TGTAGCGTTGAATCAATGACTGGCGGGAGGGGGGGTGAGCAGTTCTTT
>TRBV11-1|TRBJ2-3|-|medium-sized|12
CASSPGGDTQYF
TGTGCCAGCAGCCCCGGTGGCGATACGCAGTATTTT
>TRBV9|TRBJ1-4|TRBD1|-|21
CASSVALWTGVILATNEKLFF
TGTGCCAGCAGCGTTGCCCTTTGGACAGGGGTAATCCTTGCAACTAATGAAAAACTGTTTTTT
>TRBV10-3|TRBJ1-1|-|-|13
CVSPWSEGTEAFF
TGTGTCTCCCCCTGGTCCGAGGGGACAGAAGCTTTCTTT
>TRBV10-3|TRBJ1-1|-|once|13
CGSSWSEGTEAFF
TGTGGCTCCTCCTGGTCCGAGGGGACTGAAGCTTTCTTT
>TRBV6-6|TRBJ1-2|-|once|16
CVSSSLNAGGRDGYTF
TGTGTCAGCAGTTCGCTAAACGCGGGGGGGAGAGATGGCTACACTTTC
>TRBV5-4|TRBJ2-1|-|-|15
CASSSRGRGNNEQFF
TGTGCCAGCAGCTCGCGAGGGAGAGGAAACAATGAGCAGTTCTTC
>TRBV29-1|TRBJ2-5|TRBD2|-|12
CNVGDYRENQYF
TGCAACGTTGGGGACTATAGAGAGAACCAGTACTTC
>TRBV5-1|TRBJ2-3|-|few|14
CASSLGGFLDTQYF
TGCGCCAGCAGCTTAGGAGGGTTCCTAGATACGCAGTATTTT
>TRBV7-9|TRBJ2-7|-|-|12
CASSVRSYERYF
TGTGCCAGCAGCGTTCGGAGCTACGAGCGGTACTTC
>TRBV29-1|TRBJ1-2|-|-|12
CGGMTASYGYAF
TGCGGCGGAATGACAGCCTCATATGGCTACGCCTTC
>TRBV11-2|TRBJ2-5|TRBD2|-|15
CASSPSTSGREAQNF
TGTGCCAGCAGCCCGTCCACTAGCGGGCGTGAGGCCCAGAACTTC
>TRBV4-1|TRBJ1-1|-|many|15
CASSQVSFWDTEAFF
TGCGCCAGCAGCCAAGTGTCTTTCTGGGACACTGAAGCTTTCTTT
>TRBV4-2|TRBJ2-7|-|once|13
CASSQAHREEQHF
TGCGCCAGCAGCCAAGCCCACCGCGAGGAGCAGCACTTC
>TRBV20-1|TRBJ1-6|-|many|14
CSARDKGSGSPLHF
TGCAGTGCTAGAGACAAGGGATCAGGATCACCCCTCCACTTT
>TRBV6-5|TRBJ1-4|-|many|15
CASSYVDGLNEKLFF
TGTGCCAGCAGTTACGTAGACGGCCTAAATGAAAAACTGTTTTTT